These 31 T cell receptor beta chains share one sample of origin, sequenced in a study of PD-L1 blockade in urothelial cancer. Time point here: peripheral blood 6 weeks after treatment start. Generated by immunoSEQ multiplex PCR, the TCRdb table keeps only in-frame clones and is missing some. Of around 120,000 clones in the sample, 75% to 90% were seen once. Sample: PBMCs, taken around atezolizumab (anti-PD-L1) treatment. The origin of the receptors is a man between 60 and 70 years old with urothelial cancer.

CDR3 sequence: CASSQSGGDYNEQFF. In nucleotides, the CDR3 is TGCGCCAGCAGCCAGAGCGGGGGGGACTACAATGAGCAGTTCTTC. The chain is built from TRBV4-1 and TRBJ2-1; 10 bases align to TRBD2. Per the germline V gene, CDR1 is MGHRA and CDR2 is YSYEKL. This CDR3 has 15 residues. With 3 bases clipped from V and 3 bases from J, the junction kept 2 bases outside the gene matches.

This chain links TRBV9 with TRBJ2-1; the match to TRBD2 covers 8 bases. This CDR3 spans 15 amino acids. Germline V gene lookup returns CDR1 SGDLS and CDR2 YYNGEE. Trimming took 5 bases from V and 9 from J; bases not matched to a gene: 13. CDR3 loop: CASSSRGGLVGEQFF. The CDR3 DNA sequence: TGTGCCAGCAGTTCTCGGGGGGGCTTAGTTGGTGAGCAGTTCTTC.

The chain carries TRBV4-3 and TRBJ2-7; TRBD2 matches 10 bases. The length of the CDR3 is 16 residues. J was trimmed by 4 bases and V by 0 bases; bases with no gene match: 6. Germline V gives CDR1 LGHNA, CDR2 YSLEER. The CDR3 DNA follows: TGCGCCAGCAGCCAAGATCCGGTAGCGGGGGGTTACGAGCAGTACTTC. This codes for CASSQDPVAGGYEQYF.

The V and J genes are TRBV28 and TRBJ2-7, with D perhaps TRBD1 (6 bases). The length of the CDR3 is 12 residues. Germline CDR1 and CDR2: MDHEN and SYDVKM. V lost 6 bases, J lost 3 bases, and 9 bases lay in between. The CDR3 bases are TGTGCCAGCAGAAAACAGGGCTACGAGCAGTACTTC. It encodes CASRKQGYEQYF.

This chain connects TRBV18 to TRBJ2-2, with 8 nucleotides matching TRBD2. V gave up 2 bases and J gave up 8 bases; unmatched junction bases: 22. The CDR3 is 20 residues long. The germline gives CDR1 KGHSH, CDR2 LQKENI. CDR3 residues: CASSPRLQVNRAGVPGELFF. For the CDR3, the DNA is TGTGCCAGCTCACCAAGGCTGCAGGTGAATCGAGCGGGGGTCCCAGGGGAGCTGTTTTTT.

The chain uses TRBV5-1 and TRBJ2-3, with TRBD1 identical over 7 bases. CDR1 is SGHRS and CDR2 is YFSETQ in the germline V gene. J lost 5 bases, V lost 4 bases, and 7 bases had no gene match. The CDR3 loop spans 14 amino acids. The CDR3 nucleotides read TGCGCCAGCAGCAGGGAACAGGGGAAAGATACGCAGTATTTT. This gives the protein CASSREQGKDTQYF.

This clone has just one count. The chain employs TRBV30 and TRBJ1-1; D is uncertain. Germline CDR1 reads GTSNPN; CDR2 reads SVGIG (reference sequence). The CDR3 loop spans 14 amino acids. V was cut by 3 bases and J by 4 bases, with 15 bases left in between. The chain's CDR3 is CAWRASRSRTEAFF. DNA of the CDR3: TGTGCCTGGAGGGCTTCTAGGTCACGCACTGAAGCTTTCTTT.

This chain's CDR3 is CASSLAVNQPQHF. CDR3 coding DNA: TGTGCCAGCAGCTTAGCAGTCAATCAGCCCCAGCATTTT. The rearrangement uses TRBV11-2 and TRBJ1-5; D gene unclear. The germline gives CDR1 SGHAT, CDR2 FQNNGV. The length of the CDR3 is 13 residues. V lost 1 base, J lost 3 bases, and 4 bases lay in between.

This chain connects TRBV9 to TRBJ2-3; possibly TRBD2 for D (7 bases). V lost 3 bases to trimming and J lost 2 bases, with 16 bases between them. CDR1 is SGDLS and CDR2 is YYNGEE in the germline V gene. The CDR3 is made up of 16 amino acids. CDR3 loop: CASSERGGTDTDTQYF. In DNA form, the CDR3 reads TGTGCCAGCAGCGAAAGGGGGGGGACCGACACAGATACGCAGTATTTT.

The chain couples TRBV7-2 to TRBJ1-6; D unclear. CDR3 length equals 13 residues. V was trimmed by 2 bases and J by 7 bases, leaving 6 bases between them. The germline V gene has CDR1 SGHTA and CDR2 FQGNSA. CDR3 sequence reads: CASSLMENSPLHF. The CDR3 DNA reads TGTGCCAGCAGCTTAATGGAGAATTCACCCCTCCACTTT.

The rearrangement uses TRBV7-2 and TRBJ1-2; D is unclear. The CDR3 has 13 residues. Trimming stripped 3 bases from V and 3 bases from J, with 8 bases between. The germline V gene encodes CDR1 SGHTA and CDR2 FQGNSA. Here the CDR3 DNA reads TGTGCCAGCAGCTTTTTTTCGGACTATGGCTACACCTTC. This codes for CASSFFSDYGYTF. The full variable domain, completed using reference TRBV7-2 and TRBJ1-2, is GAGVSQSPSNKVTEKGKDVELRCDPISGHTALYWYRQSLGQGLEFLIYFQGNSAPDKSGLPSDRFSAERTGGSVSTLTIQRTQQEDSAVYLCASSFFSDYGYTFGSGTRLTVV.

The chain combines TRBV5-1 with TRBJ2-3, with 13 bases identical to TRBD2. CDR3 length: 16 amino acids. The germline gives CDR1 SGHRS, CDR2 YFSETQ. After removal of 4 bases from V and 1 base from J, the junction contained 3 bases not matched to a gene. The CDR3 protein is CASSPGTSGGTDTQYF. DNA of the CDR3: TGCGCCAGCAGCCCCGGGACTAGCGGGGGCACAGATACGCAGTATTTT.

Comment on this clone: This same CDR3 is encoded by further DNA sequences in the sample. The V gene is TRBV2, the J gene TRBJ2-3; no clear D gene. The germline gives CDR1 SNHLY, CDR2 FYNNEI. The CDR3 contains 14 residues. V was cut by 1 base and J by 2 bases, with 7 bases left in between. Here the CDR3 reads CASSEGRFTDTQYF. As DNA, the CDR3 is TGTGCCAGCAGTGAAGGGCGGTTCACAGATACGCAGTATTTT.

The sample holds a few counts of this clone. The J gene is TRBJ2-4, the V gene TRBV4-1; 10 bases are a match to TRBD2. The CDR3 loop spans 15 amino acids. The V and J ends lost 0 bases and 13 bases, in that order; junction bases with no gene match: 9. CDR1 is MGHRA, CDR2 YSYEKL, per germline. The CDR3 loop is CASSQEPALAGAQYF. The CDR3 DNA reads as TGCGCCAGCAGCCAAGAACCGGCCCTAGCGGGAGCCCAGTACTTC.

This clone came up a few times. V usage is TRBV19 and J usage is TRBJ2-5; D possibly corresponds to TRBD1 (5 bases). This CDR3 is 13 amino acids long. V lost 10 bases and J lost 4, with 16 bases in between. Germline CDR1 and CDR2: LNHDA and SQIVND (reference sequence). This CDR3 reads CATRLGVGETQYF. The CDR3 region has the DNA TGTGCCACCCGGCTAGGGGTTGGAGAGACCCAGTACTTC.

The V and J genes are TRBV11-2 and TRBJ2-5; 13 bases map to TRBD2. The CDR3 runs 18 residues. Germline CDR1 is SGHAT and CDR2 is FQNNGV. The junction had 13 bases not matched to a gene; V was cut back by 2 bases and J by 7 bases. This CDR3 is CASSLRTSGGAKAGTQYF. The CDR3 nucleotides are TGTGCCAGCAGCTTACGGACTAGCGGGGGCGCAAAAGCGGGGACCCAGTACTTC.

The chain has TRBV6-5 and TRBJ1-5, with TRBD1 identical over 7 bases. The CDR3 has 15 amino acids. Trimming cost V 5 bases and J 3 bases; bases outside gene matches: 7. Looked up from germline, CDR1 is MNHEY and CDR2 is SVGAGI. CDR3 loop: CASSRDRAFNQPQHF. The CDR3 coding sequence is TGTGCCAGCAGTCGTGACAGGGCCTTCAATCAGCCCCAGCATTTT.

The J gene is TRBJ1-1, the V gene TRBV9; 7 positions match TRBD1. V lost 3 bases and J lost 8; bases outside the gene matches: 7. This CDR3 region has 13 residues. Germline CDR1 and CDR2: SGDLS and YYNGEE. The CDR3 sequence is CASSDDRDTEAFF. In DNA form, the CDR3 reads TGTGCCAGCAGCGATGACAGGGATACCGAAGCTTTCTTT.

In nucleotides, the CDR3 is TGTGCCAGCTCACCATCGCTTGCGAGCACGTACACCGGGGAGCTGTTTTTT. Translated: CASSPSLASTYTGELFF. V and J are TRBV18 and TRBJ2-2; D is unclear. This CDR3 has 17 amino acids. V was trimmed by 2 bases and J by 3 bases, leaving 16 bases between them. Germline V gene sequence: CDR1 KGHSH, CDR2 LQKENI. Looking up the rest from reference TRBV18 and TRBJ2-2 gives the full variable domain: NAGVMQNPRHLVRRRGQEARLRCSPMKGHSHVYWYRQLPEEGLKFMVYLQKENIIDESGMPKERFSAEFPKEGPSILRIQQVVRGDSAAYFCASSPSLASTYTGELFFGEGSRLTVL.

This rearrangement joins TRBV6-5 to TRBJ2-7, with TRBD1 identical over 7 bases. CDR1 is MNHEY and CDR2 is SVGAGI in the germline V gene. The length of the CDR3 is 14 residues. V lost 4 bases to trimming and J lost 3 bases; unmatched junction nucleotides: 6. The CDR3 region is CASSSGQKIYEQYF. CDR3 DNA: TGTGCCAGCAGTTCGGGACAGAAGATCTACGAGCAGTACTTC.

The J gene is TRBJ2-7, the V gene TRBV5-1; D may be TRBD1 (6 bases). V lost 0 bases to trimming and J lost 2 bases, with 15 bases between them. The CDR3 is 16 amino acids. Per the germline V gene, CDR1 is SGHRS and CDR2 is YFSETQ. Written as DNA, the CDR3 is TGCGCCAGCAGCTTGGCAGGGGCAATCCTTACCTACGAGCAGTACTTC. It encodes CASSLAGAILTYEQYF.

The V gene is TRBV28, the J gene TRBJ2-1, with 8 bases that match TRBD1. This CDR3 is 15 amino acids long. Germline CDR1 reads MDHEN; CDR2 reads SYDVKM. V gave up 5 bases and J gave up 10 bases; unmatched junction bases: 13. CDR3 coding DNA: TGTGCCAGCAGTATACAGGGGGGTCCCCGGGTCGAGCAGTTCTTC. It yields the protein CASSIQGGPRVEQFF.

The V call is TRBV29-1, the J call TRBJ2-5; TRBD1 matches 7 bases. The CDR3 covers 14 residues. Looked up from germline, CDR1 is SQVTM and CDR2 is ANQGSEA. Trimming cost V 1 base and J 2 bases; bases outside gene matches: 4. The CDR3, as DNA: TGCAGCGTTGAAGCTGCACAGGGGCAAGAGACCCAGTACTTC. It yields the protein CSVEAAQGQETQYF.

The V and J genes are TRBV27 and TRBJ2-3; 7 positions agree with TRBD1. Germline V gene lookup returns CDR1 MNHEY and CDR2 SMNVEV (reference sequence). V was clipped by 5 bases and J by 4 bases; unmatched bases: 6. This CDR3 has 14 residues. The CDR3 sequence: CASSTPTGSDTQYF. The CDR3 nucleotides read TGTGCCAGCAGTACTCCGACAGGGTCAGATACGCAGTATTTT.

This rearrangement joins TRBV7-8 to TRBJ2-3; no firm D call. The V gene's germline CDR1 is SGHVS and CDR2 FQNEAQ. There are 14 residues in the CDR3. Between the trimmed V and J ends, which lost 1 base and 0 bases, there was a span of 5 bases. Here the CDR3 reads CASSLGTSTDTQYF. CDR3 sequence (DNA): TGTGCCAGCAGCTTAGGAACTAGCACAGATACGCAGTATTTT.

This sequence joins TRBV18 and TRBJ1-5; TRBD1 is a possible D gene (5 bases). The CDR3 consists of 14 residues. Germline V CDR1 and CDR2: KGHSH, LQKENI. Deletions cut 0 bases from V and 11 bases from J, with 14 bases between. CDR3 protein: CASSPPSRPRAQHF. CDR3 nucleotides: TGTGCCAGCTCACCACCGAGCAGGCCCAGGGCCCAGCATTTT.

The CDR3 region has the DNA TGTGCCAGCAGGGACAAGGAAGCTTTCTTT. Encoded protein: CASRDKEAFF. The chain couples TRBV28 to TRBJ1-1; TRBD1 is a possible D gene (5 bases). Trimming left V 6 bases short and J 8 bases short, with 7 bases between. Germline assignment: CDR1 MDHEN and CDR2 SYDVKM. CDR3 length: 10 amino acids.

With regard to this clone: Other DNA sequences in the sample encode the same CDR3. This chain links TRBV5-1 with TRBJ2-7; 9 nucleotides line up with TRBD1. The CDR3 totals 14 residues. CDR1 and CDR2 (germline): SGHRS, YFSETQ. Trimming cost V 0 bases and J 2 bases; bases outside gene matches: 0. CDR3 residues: CASSLGQGAYEQYF. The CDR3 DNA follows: TGCGCCAGCAGCTTGGGACAGGGGGCCTACGAGCAGTACTTC.

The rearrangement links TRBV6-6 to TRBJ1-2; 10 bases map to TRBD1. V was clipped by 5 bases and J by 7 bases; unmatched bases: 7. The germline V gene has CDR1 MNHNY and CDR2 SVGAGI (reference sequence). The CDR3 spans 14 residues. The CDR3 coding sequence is TGTGCCAGCAGTCCCGGGACAGGGGTGTCTGGCTACACCTTC. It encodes CASSPGTGVSGYTF.

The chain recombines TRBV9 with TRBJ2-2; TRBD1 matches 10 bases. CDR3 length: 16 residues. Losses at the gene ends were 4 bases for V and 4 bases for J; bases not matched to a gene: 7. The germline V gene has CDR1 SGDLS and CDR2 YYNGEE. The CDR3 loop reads CASSYTGTGVTGELFF. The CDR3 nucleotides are TGTGCCAGCAGCTACACCGGGACAGGGGTCACCGGGGAGCTGTTTTTT.

The CDR3 nucleotides read TGCAGCTCCAACCAAGGGGGGGTAGGCTTCTATGGCTACACCTTC. Encoded protein: CSSNQGGVGFYGYTF. The chain has TRBV29-1 and TRBJ1-2, with D perhaps matching TRBD1 (6 bases). Germline lookup yields CDR1 SQVTM and CDR2 ANQGSEA. The V end lost 8 bases, the J end lost 4 bases, and 23 bases lay between the germline ends. This CDR3 has 15 amino acids.